The rows below give T cell receptor beta chains drawn from one sample of a study of blood T cell repertoires in COVID-19. Profiling relied on immunoSEQ multiplex PCR, and the TCRdb table lists in-frame clones only, not all of them. This sample carries approximately 210,000 clones, around 89% of them seen once, and the ten largest clones take roughly 8.1%. Sequenced material: PBMCs or T cells enriched from blood (not recorded which). These receptors were obtained from a woman aged 18-29 years who had recovered from COVID-19. The CDR3 runs from the conserved cysteine through the conserved F or W. The D gene is left open where the match is weak. A clone size is listed for some rows: how often the clone was seen (once, few, many), or a class if it is expanded.

d_call	clone_size	j_call	v_call	cdr3_nt	cdr3_aa
TRBD1	NA	TRBJ1-6	TRBV3-1/TRBV3-2	TGTGCCAGCAGCCGGCTGGGACAGGGGGGCCTGGGGCCAGGGTCACCCCTCCACTTT	CASSRLGQGGLGPGSPLHF
NA	NA	TRBJ1-6	TRBV4-1	TGCGCCAGCAGCCAAGTCCTGAGCTCCTATAATTCACCCCTCCACTTT	CASSQVLSSYNSPLHF
TRBD1	NA	TRBJ1-2	TRBV28	TGTGCCAGCAGTTCGGGACAGGGCGCTTATGACTATGGCTACACCTTC	CASSSGQGAYDYGYTF
NA	NA	TRBJ1-5	TRBV9	TGTGCCAGCAGCTCGGGGAGTGAGAATCAGCCCCAGCATTTT	CASSSGSENQPQHF
TRBD1	NA	TRBJ2-7	TRBV5-5	TGTGCCAGCAGCCACCCCCGGGACAGGGTCCACGAGCAGTACTTC	CASSHPRDRVHEQYF
NA	NA	TRBJ1-5	TRBV5-1	TGCGCCAGCAGCTTGGATTTGGGGGCGGGTCAGCCCCAGCATTTT	CASSLDLGAGQPQHF
NA	once	TRBJ1-6	TRBV27	TGTGCCAGCAGTTTGGGAGCGGGAGGGCCTAAAATGGGATCACCCCTCCACTTT	CASSLGAGGPKMGSPLHF
TRBD1	NA	TRBJ1-4	TRBV23-1	TGCGCCAGCAGTCAGGGACAGGAACTCTCAACTAATGAAAAACTGTTTTTT	CASSQGQELSTNEKLFF
TRBD1	NA	TRBJ1-4	TRBV28	TGTGCCAGCAGCCAAAGGACAGGGGGCTATGAAAAACTGTTTTTT	CASSQRTGGYEKLFF
TRBD1	NA	TRBJ2-7	TRBV7-9	TGTGCCAGCAGCACCTCGTCAGGACAGGGCTTCGGCGAGCAGTACTTC	CASSTSSGQGFGEQYF
NA	NA	TRBJ1-2	TRBV9	TGTGCCAGCAGCGTAGATCCTGGGGGCCTTGGCTACACCTTC	CASSVDPGGLGYTF
NA	NA	TRBJ1-6	TRBV27	TGTGCCAGCAAATCTGACAGTCGGTATAATTCACCCCTCCACTTT	CASKSDSRYNSPLHF
NA	NA	TRBJ1-5	TRBV5-6	TGTGCCAGCAGCTTGGGTGTCGGGACACTTTATCAGCCCCAGCATTTT	CASSLGVGTLYQPQHF
NA	NA	TRBJ2-3	TRBV24-1	TGTGCCACCAGTGATTTGCAGAGGACAGAGACGGGCACAGATACGCAGTATTTT	CATSDLQRTETGTDTQYF
NA	NA	TRBJ2-7	TRBV28	TGTGCCAGCAGTTCCCGGGACTTGCAGTACTTC	CASSSRDLQYF
TRBD2	NA	TRBJ2-3	TRBV9	TGTGCCAGCAGCGTGGGACTAGCGGGGGGGCCGGGGTCAGATACGCAGTATTTT	CASSVGLAGGPGSDTQYF
NA	NA	TRBJ1-1	TRBV28	TGTGCCAGCAGATCCTGGGCGACGGGGACTGAAGCTTTCTTT	CASRSWATGTEAFF
TRBD1	NA	TRBJ1-2	TRBV12-3/TRBV12-4	TGTGCCAGCAGTCCAATCACAGGGGATGGCTACACCTTC	CASSPITGDGYTF
TRBD1	NA	TRBJ2-7	TRBV6-5	TGTGCCAGCAGCCAACCGGGGGACAGGGGAGAGCAGTACTTC	CASSQPGDRGEQYF
NA	NA	TRBJ2-4	TRBV20-1	TGCAGTTGGGGGACTTTGAACATTCAGTACTTC	CSWGTLNIQYF
NA	NA	TRBJ1-1	TRBV29-1	TGCAGCGTTTACAGGGATCCCACTGAAGCTTTCTTT	CSVYRDPTEAFF
NA	NA	TRBJ2-3	TRBV9	TGTGCCAGCAGCGGAGAGACAGATACGCAGTATTTT	CASSGETDTQYF
NA	NA	TRBJ2-7	TRBV7-2	TGTGCCAGCAGCTCAGACACGGGAGAGCAGTACTTC	CASSSDTGEQYF